This T cell receptor beta chain originates from a study of blood T cell repertoires in COVID-19. Study information: COVID-19 samples, acute and convalescent, were from the United States, Italy and Spain. The cDNA or gDNA used as material had been derived from T cells, B-cell-depleted T cells, or PBMCs.

Per the authors' pipeline: Amplified reference gene primers provided the basis for estimating nucleated cell counts. TCRdb's copy holds only in-frame clones and misses some; the assay was immunoSEQ multiplex PCR. V and J calls and clone size are as listed in that table; D and trimming were resolved from the DNA. The sample holds some 150,000 clones, 80% to 85% seen once. This CDR3 comprises 15 residues. Germline-derived CDR1 and CDR2 are MNHEY and SMNVEV (reference sequence). Trimming left V 4 bases short and J 0 bases short, with 13 bases between. The chain has TRBV27 and TRBJ2-7, with a weak D call TRBD1 (6 bases). The sequencing input was peripheral blood. This sequence originates from a woman aged 55-70 years with active or convalescent COVID-19. The CDR3 DNA follows: TGTGCCAGCAGTTCGACAGGTGATGACTCCTACGAGCAGTACGTC. Residues: CASSSTGDDSYEQYV.